The next 25 T cell receptor beta chains were all read from a single sample in a study of OX40 agonist ivuxolimab in advanced cancers. Profiling relied on immunoSEQ multiplex PCR, and the TCRdb table lists in-frame clones only, not all of them. Here the sample spans about 73,000 clones, roughly 90% being singletons. The sample here was CD4+ or CD8+ T cells sorted from blood, taken in a trial of the OX40 agonist ivuxolimab. These TCRs come from an adult with an advanced solid tumor such as melanoma, head and neck, liver or kidney cancer.

The V gene is TRBV5-1, the J gene TRBJ2-1, with 8 positions matching TRBD2. The V gene end was trimmed by 3 bases and the J gene end by 0 bases; junction bases not matched to a gene: 5. The CDR3 spans 16 residues. In germline, CDR1 is SGHRS, CDR2 YFSETQ. DNA for the CDR3: TGCGCCAGCAGCTCGACACGGGGGGGCTCCTACAATGAGCAGTTCTTC. The encoded protein is CASSSTRGGSYNEQFF.

This sequence joins TRBV9 and TRBJ2-2; 8 nucleotides align to TRBD2. CDR3 size: 16 residues. The V segment lost 4 bases and the J segment 6 bases; nucleotides outside the gene matches: 11. Per the germline V gene, CDR1 is SGDLS and CDR2 is YYNGEE. CDR3 sequence: CASSPRGTSRAGELFF. The CDR3 DNA sequence: TGTGCCAGCAGCCCCCGGGGGACTAGTAGGGCCGGGGAGCTGTTTTTT.

J is TRBJ2-7 and V is TRBV5-1, with TRBD2 matching over 9 bases. Germline lookup yields CDR1 SGHRS and CDR2 YFSETQ. The CDR3 has 18 residues. The V and J ends lost 0 bases and 0 bases, in that order; junction bases with no gene match: 10. CDR3 sequence: CASSLGLAAALSSYEQYF. The CDR3 DNA sequence: TGCGCCAGCAGCTTGGGACTAGCGGCCGCTCTTAGCTCCTACGAGCAGTACTTC.

The gene calls are TRBV10-3 and TRBJ1-2; perhaps TRBD1 as D (6 bases). The CDR3 length is 14 residues. Looked up from germline, CDR1 is ENHRY and CDR2 is SYGVKD. V was clipped by 7 bases and J by 6 bases, with 18 bases between them. The CDR3 DNA follows: TGTGCCATCAACGCACAGGGTCCTGTTGATGGCTACACCTTC. The encoded protein is CAINAQGPVDGYTF.

In its sample, this clone was seen once. The chain recombines TRBV20-1 with TRBJ2-4, with D unresolved. V was pared by 0 bases and J by 7 bases, with 4 bases between. From germline, CDR1 is DFQATT and CDR2 SNEGSKA (reference sequence). The CDR3 length is 11 residues. The CDR3 region has the DNA TGCAGTGCTAGAGATCCTAACATTCAGTACTTC. It codes for CSARDPNIQYF.

The chain has TRBV10-3 and TRBJ2-1; D is perhaps TRBD1 or TRBD2 (6 bases each). V gave up 3 bases and J gave up 2 bases, with 11 bases separating them. This CDR3 contains 15 residues. CDR1 is ENHRY, CDR2 SYGVKD, per germline. CDR3 sequence: CAISEGGLAYNEQFF. For the CDR3, the DNA is TGTGCCATCAGTGAAGGGGGGCTAGCCTACAATGAGCAGTTCTTC.

The rearrangement joins TRBV27 to TRBJ1-5, with D possibly matching TRBD1 (6 bases). CDR3 length: 16 amino acids. Germline lookup yields CDR1 MNHEY and CDR2 SMNVEV (reference sequence). The V gene lost 0 bases and the J gene lost 0 bases, with 9 bases spanning the gap. The CDR3 protein is CASSLSGTHSNQPQHF. CDR3 nucleotides: TGTGCCAGCAGTTTATCCGGGACACATAGCAATCAGCCCCAGCATTTT.

This clone has a handful of counts. The chain uses TRBV28 and TRBJ2-1; 7 nucleotides agree with TRBD1. Looked up from germline, CDR1 is MDHEN and CDR2 is SYDVKM. V gave up 6 bases and J gave up 10 bases; unmatched junction bases: 6. The CDR3 consists of 12 residues. The CDR3 here is CASSQQGYEQFF. The CDR3 coding sequence is TGTGCCAGCAGCCAACAGGGGTACGAGCAGTTCTTC.

The chain has TRBV19 and TRBJ1-3; D unclear. The CDR3 spans 15 residues. V lost 1 base to trimming and J lost 2 bases, with 9 bases between them. Per the germline V gene, CDR1 is LNHDA and CDR2 is SQIVND (reference sequence). The CDR3 region is CASSIVWTAGNTIYF. The CDR3 DNA is TGTGCCAGTAGTATAGTCTGGACGGCTGGAAACACCATATATTTT.

This sequence joins TRBV10-1 and TRBJ2-2, with 10 bases that match TRBD2. CDR3 size: 16 residues. J gave up 5 bases and V 4 bases, and 7 bases lay outside the gene matches. Germline CDR1 reads WNHNN; CDR2 reads SYGVQD (reference sequence). The CDR3 sequence is CASSGAGGPRTGELFF. The CDR3 DNA reads TGCGCCAGCAGTGGAGCGGGAGGGCCCCGGACCGGGGAGCTGTTTTTT.

CDR3 loop: CASSQYPQRRGAEAFF. The CDR3, as DNA: TGCGCCAGCAGCCAATACCCCCAGCGAAGAGGGGCTGAAGCTTTCTTT. This chain joins TRBV4-1 and TRBJ1-1; maybe TRBD1 (5 bases). Trimming stripped 2 bases from V and 6 bases from J, with 19 bases between. The CDR3 runs 16 residues. The V gene's germline CDR1 is MGHRA and CDR2 YSYEKL.

J is TRBJ2-1 and V is TRBV2, with D maybe TRBD1 (6 bases). This CDR3 region has 12 residues. V lost 6 bases and J lost 6, with 9 bases in between. Germline CDR1 is SNHLY and CDR2 is FYNNEI. CDR3 DNA: TGTGCCAGCAGGGCAGGGGCCAATGAGCAGTTCTTC. Translated: CASRAGANEQFF.

V gene TRBV7-9 combines with J gene TRBJ1-3; 8 bases are a match to TRBD1. The CDR3 is 16 residues long. With V trimmed by 5 bases and J by 1 base, 7 bases remained unmatched. In germline, CDR1 is SEHNR, CDR2 FQNEAQ (reference sequence). The CDR3 is CASSRTDRGSGNTIYF. The CDR3 DNA reads as TGTGCCAGCAGCAGAACCGACAGGGGATCTGGAAACACCATATATTTT.

The chain uses TRBV5-4 and TRBJ2-7, with TRBD1 as a possible D gene (5 bases). This CDR3 comprises 12 residues. The germline V gene encodes CDR1 SGHNT and CDR2 YYREEE (reference sequence). V lost 4 bases and J lost 5, with 10 bases in between. This CDR3 is CASSAPGNEQYF. In DNA, the CDR3 is TGTGCCAGCAGCGCGCCAGGGAACGAGCAGTACTTC.

The V and J genes are TRBV18 and TRBJ1-5; D is uncertain. Germline V gene lookup returns CDR1 KGHSH and CDR2 LQKENI. Trimming pared 0 bases from V and 0 bases from J, leaving 6 bases between. CDR3 length: 15 amino acids. CDR3 amino acids: CASSPPGYSNQPQHF. In DNA form, the CDR3 reads TGTGCCAGCTCACCACCGGGGTATAGCAATCAGCCCCAGCATTTT.

The chain uses TRBV7-6 and TRBJ1-5; weak D call: TRBD1 (5 bases). Trimming cost V 2 bases and J 4 bases, with 9 bases left between them. The CDR3 loop spans 14 amino acids. Germline CDR1 reads SGHVS; CDR2 reads FNYEAQ. The CDR3 reads CASSLQGGNQPQHF. For the CDR3, the DNA is TGTGCCAGCAGCTTACAGGGTGGGAATCAGCCCCAGCATTTT.

The chain is built from TRBV6-6 and TRBJ1-2; D unclear. The CDR3 sequence is 15 residues long. Germline-derived CDR1 and CDR2 are MNHNY and SVGAGI (reference sequence). V lost 0 bases and J 0 bases, leaving 8 bases between the germline ends. CDR3 nucleotides: TGTGCCAGCAGTTACTCGAGGGTAGCTAACTATGGCTACACCTTC. As protein: CASSYSRVANYGYTF.

The chain uses TRBV21-1 and TRBJ2-1; TRBD1, as called in the table, went unchecked against the DNA. TRBV21-1 is classified as a pseudogene. The CDR3 covers 16 residues. The CDR3 nucleotides are TGTGCCAGCAGCGATACAAGGAGGACAGGGCATAATGAGCAGTTCTTC. This sequence encodes CASSDTRRTGHNEQFF.

This chain links TRBV7-6 with TRBJ2-1, with 9 positions matching TRBD1. The CDR3 consists of 16 residues. Germline CDR1 and CDR2: SGHVS and FNYEAQ. Trimming removed 4 bases from V and 6 bases from J; junction bases left unmatched: 10. The chain's CDR3 is CASSSNPGQGGNEQFF. The CDR3 DNA reads as TGTGCCAGCAGCTCCAACCCGGGACAGGGTGGCAATGAGCAGTTCTTC.

The rearrangement links TRBV5-1 to TRBJ2-1, with 8 bases matching TRBD2. Germline trimming cut 3 bases from V and 0 bases from J; bases unmatched to any gene: 11. Germline-derived CDR1 and CDR2 are SGHRS and YFSETQ. The CDR3 has 18 amino acids. DNA of the CDR3: TGCGCCAGCAGCTCCCTGGGCAGCGGGGGTCACTCCTACAATGAGCAGTTCTTC. This translates into CASSSLGSGGHSYNEQFF. The full variable domain, with the rest looked up from reference TRBV5-1 and TRBJ2-1, is KAGVTQTPRYLIKTRGQQVTLSCSPISGHRSVSWYQQTPGQGLQFLFEYFSETQRNKGNFPGRFSGRQFSNSRSEMNVSTLELGDSALYLCASSSLGSGGHSYNEQFFGPGTRLTVL.

CDR3 bases: TGTGCCAGCAGCTCCACAGGGGTCGGGAATCAGCCCCAGCATTTT. Translating it yields CASSSTGVGNQPQHF. This chain links TRBV7-6 with TRBJ1-5; 7 nucleotides align to TRBD1. Germline V gene data show CDR1 as SGHVS and CDR2 as FNYEAQ. After removal of 4 bases from V and 4 bases from J, the junction contained 7 bases not matched to a gene. The CDR3 length is 15 residues.

V and J are TRBV29-1 and TRBJ1-3, with D possibly matching TRBD1 (6 bases). Germline V gene lookup returns CDR1 SQVTM and CDR2 ANQGSEA. CDR3 size: 12 residues. The V gene lost 6 bases and the J gene lost 7 bases, with 13 bases spanning the gap. CDR3 protein: CSVETQGNTIYF. CDR3 DNA sequence: TGCAGCGTAGAGACCCAGGGGAACACCATATATTTT. Drawing the rest from reference TRBV29-1 and TRBJ1-3, the complete variable domain is SAVISQKPSRDICQRGTSLTIQCQVDSQVTMMFWYRQQPGQSLTLIATANQGSEATYESGFVIDKFPISRPNLTFSTLTVSNMSPEDSSIYLCSVETQGNTIYFGEGSWLTVV.

This chain links TRBV5-3 with TRBJ1-1; perhaps TRBD1 as D (5 bases). TRBV5-3 is designated an ORF whose function remains uncertain. The V end was cut by 0 bases, the J end by 0 bases, with 6 bases between. The CDR3 length is 14 residues. CDR3 in amino acids: CARSLARVNTEAFF. CDR3 sequence (DNA): TGTGCCAGAAGCTTGGCCAGGGTGAACACTGAAGCTTTCTTT.

The J gene is TRBJ2-7, the V gene TRBV18, with TRBD1 identical over 9 bases. This CDR3 spans 15 amino acids. The germline gives CDR1 KGHSH, CDR2 LQKENI. The V segment lost 3 bases and the J segment 4 bases; nucleotides outside the gene matches: 7. Written as DNA, the CDR3 is TGTGCCAGCTCACCCCCGGGACAGGGAAAATACGAGCAGTACTTC. Encoded protein: CASSPPGQGKYEQYF.

The rearrangement links TRBV5-8 to TRBJ1-4; the match to TRBD1 covers 7 bases. Unmatched junction bases numbered 18, after V lost 3 bases and J lost 7 bases. CDR3 length: 18 residues. CDR1 is SGHTS, CDR2 YDEGEE, per germline. Here the CDR3 DNA reads TGTGCCAGCAGCTCTGGTGGGAAACTAGGGGGCAGCGGTGAAAAACTGTTTTTT. Translating gives CASSSGGKLGGSGEKLFF.